These T cell receptor beta chains were read from a single sample in a study of response to subunit inactivated influenza vaccine. Each CDR3 protein is one row after TCRdb ran MiXCR on the RT-PCR reads. The table lists 600,000 to 850,000 distinct CDR3 sequences, approximately 15% of them singletons, with less than 8.5% in the top ten. Here the sequenced sample was PBMCs from blood, taken 14 to 15 days before vaccination. The receptors were gathered from a man between 50 and 59 years old who received an inactivated influenza vaccine. Each CDR3 is given with its conserved first and last residue. The order of the fields is V gene, J gene, clone size, D gene, CDR3 protein, CDR3 DNA. A D gene is named only where the DNA matches it firmly. Rows may omit the clone size; those that give it use once, few, many or a size class.

TRBV4-2,TRBJ2-5,few,TRBD2,CASSREPLGLAGAQYF,TGTGCCAGCAGCCGGGAACCTCTGGGACTAGCGGGGGCCCAGTACTTC
TRBV15,TRBJ1-2,NA,NA,CATSRDRGGQLLGYTF,TGTGCCACCAGCAGAGATCGAGGCGGACAGCTGCTGGGCTACACCTTC
TRBV7-9,TRBJ2-3,NA,NA,CASSFTRVDYTDTQYF,TGTGCCAGCAGCTTTACGCGAGTAGACTACACAGATACGCAGTATTTT
TRBV5-1,TRBJ2-1,few,TRBD2,CASSLILAGAPNEQFF,TGCGCCAGCAGCTTGATCCTAGCGGGAGCCCCCAATGAGCAGTTCTTC
TRBV10-3,TRBJ2-7,NA,TRBD2,CAISTRGGSYEQYF,TGTGCCATCAGTACCCGCGGGGGGAGCTACGAGCAGTACTTC
TRBV4-2,TRBJ2-5,few,TRBD2,CASSQDPQASGRETQYF,TGTGCCAGCAGCCAAGATCCTCAGGCTAGCGGGAGAGAGACCCAGTACTTC
TRBV4-3,TRBJ1-6,NA,NA,CASSQYSPLHF,TGCGCCAGCAGCCAGTATTCACCCCTCCACTTT
TRBV12-3/TRBV12-4,TRBJ1-4,NA,TRBD1,CASSPNRGRSEKLFF,TGTGCCAGCAGTCCAAACAGGGGGCGTAGTGAAAAACTGTTTTTT
TRBV4-2,TRBJ2-6,NA,TRBD1,CASSHDDRASGANVLTF,TGTGCCAGCAGCCACGATGACAGGGCCTCTGGGGCCAACGTCCTGACTTTC
TRBV7-2,TRBJ2-3,NA,NA,CASVLLGHSTDTQYF,TGTGCCAGCGTACTTCTAGGTCATTCCACAGATACGCAGTATTTT
TRBV12-3/TRBV12-4,TRBJ1-6,few,NA,CASSLSHVSYNSPLHF,TGTGCCAGCAGTCTCTCACACGTCTCCTATAATTCACCCCTCCACTTT
TRBV12-3/TRBV12-4,TRBJ1-6,NA,NA,CASSLDGSSYNSPLHF,TGTGCCAGCAGTCTGGACGGGAGCTCCTATAATTCACCCCTCCACTTT
TRBV7-8,TRBJ2-3,few,TRBD1,CASSQGDRVMPQYF,TGTGCCAGCAGCCAAGGGGACAGAGTTATGCCGCAGTATTTT
TRBV4-1,TRBJ1-2,NA,TRBD1,CASRRVQGAGNYGYTF,TGCGCCAGCAGGCGCGTACAGGGGGCGGGGAACTATGGCTACACCTTC
TRBV7-7,TRBJ2-5,NA,TRBD2,CASSSGTIKETQYF,TGTGCCAGCAGCTCTGGGACTATCAAAGAGACCCAGTACTTC
TRBV11-2,TRBJ2-1,NA,TRBD2,CASSLVRVSSGGAEFF,TGTGCCAGCAGCTTAGTACGTGTGTCTAGCGGGGGGGCCGAGTTCTTC
TRBV25-1,TRBJ2-2,NA,NA,CASIQGRELFF,TGTGCCAGCATTCAGGGGAGGGAGCTGTTTTTT
TRBV20-1,TRBJ1-1,NA,NA,CSAARDNMNTEAFF,TGCAGTGCTGCCCGGGACAACATGAACACTGAAGCTTTCTTT
TRBV20-1,TRBJ2-5,many,TRBD2,CSARIFGGGETQYF,TGCAGTGCTAGAATATTCGGGGGGGGAGAGACCCAGTACTTC
TRBV27,TRBJ2-1,many,TRBD1,CASSLRTGGMFF,TGTGCCAGCAGTCTACGGACAGGGGGGATGTTCTTC
TRBV25-1,TRBJ2-5,few,TRBD2,CASSELLAGETQYF,TGTGCCAGCAGTGAACTGCTAGCGGGAGAGACCCAGTACTTC
TRBV12-3/TRBV12-4,TRBJ2-1,NA,NA,CASSLATLSYNEQFF,TGTGCCAGCAGTTTAGCGACCCTCTCCTACAATGAGCAGTTCTTC
TRBV11-2,TRBJ1-2,NA,NA,CASSPTGVGGGYGYTF,TGTGCCAGCAGCCCCACTGGGGTGGGTGGAGGCTATGGCTACACCTTC